These 24 T cell receptor beta chains share one sample of origin, sequenced in a study of cytomegalovirus exposure and HLA in healthy donors. The PCR ran on 60 Vbeta and 13 Jbeta primers. TCRdb's copy holds only in-frame clones and misses some; the assay was immunoSEQ multiplex PCR. Of some 110,000 clones in the sample, roughly 70% were seen once. The sequenced sample consisted of PBMCs. These receptors came from a woman aged 50 to 65 in good health and CMV-seropositive.

J is TRBJ2-5 and V is TRBV5-4, with 7 bases aligning to TRBD1. J was trimmed by 0 bases and V by 4 bases; bases with no gene match: 12. From germline, CDR1 is SGHNT and CDR2 YYREEE (reference sequence). The CDR3 runs 17 residues. CDR3 in DNA: TGTGCCAGCAGCGCCTTAGGGGGCACTCAGTACCAAGAGACCCAGTACTTC. It specifies CASSALGGTQYQETQYF.

This rearrangement joins TRBV7-9 to TRBJ1-2, with D unclear. The ends were cut back, 1 base at V and 8 bases at J, with 8 bases in the middle. Germline V gene lookup returns CDR1 SEHNR and CDR2 FQNEAQ (reference sequence). The CDR3 is 12 amino acids. For the CDR3, the DNA is TGTGCCAGCAGCTTAGTGTCGGGGGGCTACACCTTC. Amino acids: CASSLVSGGYTF.

The V and J genes are TRBV11-2 and TRBJ1-4; 7 positions match TRBD1. V dropped 5 bases and J dropped 6; count of bases not matched to a gene: 3. This CDR3 contains 13 residues. Germline CDR1 is SGHAT and CDR2 is FQNNGV. For the CDR3, the DNA is TGTGCCAGCAGCAGGGACAGATATGAAAAACTGTTTTTT. It specifies CASSRDRYEKLFF.

A single count supports this clone. This chain links TRBV28 with TRBJ2-3, with D tentatively TRBD2 (5 bases). Per germline, CDR1 MDHEN and CDR2 SYDVKM. The CDR3 totals 16 residues. V gave up 6 bases and J gave up 5 bases, with 21 bases separating them. The CDR3 bases are TGTGCCAGCAGCAATAATGGGGAGACGTTAGGAGATACGCAGTATTTT. This sequence encodes CASSNNGETLGDTQYF.

This clone was seen only a few times. This chain links TRBV5-1 with TRBJ2-3; the match to TRBD2 covers 11 bases. The V gene end was trimmed by 4 bases and the J gene end by 3 bases; junction bases not matched to a gene: 4. CDR3 length equals 15 residues. CDR1 and CDR2 from the germline V gene are SGHRS and YFSETQ. The DNA for the CDR3 is TGCGCCAGCAGCCCCACTAGCGGGAGAACAGATACGCAGTATTTT. Its protein product is CASSPTSGRTDTQYF.

V is TRBV6-1 and J is TRBJ2-1; TRBD1 is a possible D gene (6 bases). The CDR3 length is 14 residues. Trimming shortened V by 5 bases and J by 8 bases, and 16 bases separated the two germline ends. The germline CDR1 and CDR2 sequences are MNHNS and SASEGT. The DNA of the CDR3 is TGTGCCAGCAGTACCAGGGGATGGTTGGATGAGCAGTTCTTC. As protein: CASSTRGWLDEQFF.

The chain links TRBV7-6 to TRBJ1-2; D is possibly TRBD1 (5 bases). The CDR3 length is 14 residues. The ends were cut back, 6 bases at V and 7 bases at J, with 18 bases in the middle. The germline V gene has CDR1 SGHVS and CDR2 FNYEAQ. The CDR3, as DNA: TGTGCCAGCAGTCTTACGGAGGGGCAGGGTGGCTACACCTTC. Protein product: CASSLTEGQGGYTF.

V is TRBV4-2 and J is TRBJ2-7, with D uncertain. In germline, CDR1 is LGHNA, CDR2 YNFKEQ. This CDR3 has 14 residues. With 0 bases removed from V and 1 base from J, the gap between germline ends came to 7 bases. The CDR3 sequence: CASSQDPGSYEQYF. CDR3 bases: TGTGCCAGCAGCCAAGATCCCGGTTCCTACGAGCAGTACTTC.

The rearrangement uses TRBV30 and TRBJ2-5, with D possibly being TRBD1 (6 bases). Per germline, CDR1 GTSNPN and CDR2 SVGIG (reference sequence). With 2 bases removed from V and 1 base from J, the gap between germline ends came to 14 bases. The CDR3 spans 15 residues. The CDR3 sequence: CAWSTQNRVQETQYF. The CDR3, as DNA: TGTGCCTGGAGTACCCAGAACAGGGTCCAAGAGACCCAGTACTTC. The full variable domain, rest sourced from reference TRBV30 and TRBJ2-5, is SQTIHQWPATLVQPVGSPLSLECTVEGTSNPNLYWYRQAAGRGLQLLFYSVGIGQISSEVPQNLSASRPQDRQFILSSKKLLLSDSGFYLCAWSTQNRVQETQYFGPGTRLLVL.

This clone was recorded only once. This chain uses TRBV7-2 with TRBJ1-5; 7 bases map to TRBD1. V dropped 3 bases and J dropped 7; count of bases not matched to a gene: 6. The CDR3 consists of 14 residues. Germline lookup yields CDR1 SGHTA and CDR2 FQGNSA. Here the CDR3 reads CASSFDRVTQPQHF. CDR3 in DNA: TGTGCCAGCAGCTTTGACAGGGTAACCCAGCCCCAGCATTTT. Combining the CDR3 with reference TRBV7-2 and TRBJ1-5 gives the whole variable domain GAGVSQSPSNKVTEKGKDVELRCDPISGHTALYWYRQSLGQGLEFLIYFQGNSAPDKSGLPSDRFSAERTGGSVSTLTIQRTQQEDSAVYLCASSFDRVTQPQHFGDGTRLSIL.

The chain joins TRBV28 to TRBJ2-1, with 7 bases that match TRBD1. Germline loops: CDR1 MDHEN, CDR2 SYDVKM. This CDR3 has 14 residues. The V and J ends lost 5 bases and 6 bases, in that order; junction bases with no gene match: 7. The CDR3 loop is CASSTQTGPNEQFF. CDR3 DNA: TGTGCCAGCAGTACTCAGACAGGGCCCAATGAGCAGTTCTTC.

V usage is TRBV29-1 and J usage is TRBJ2-5, with 8 nucleotides matching TRBD2. The ends lost 7 bases at V and 6 bases at J; junction bases unmatched: 10. The V gene's germline CDR1 is SQVTM and CDR2 ANQGSEA. The CDR3 sequence is 13 residues long. The CDR3 spells CSGLLAARKTQYF. The CDR3 bases are TGCAGCGGCTTACTAGCGGCCCGAAAGACCCAGTACTTC. The full variable domain, in which reference TRBV29-1 and TRBJ2-5 provide the parts outside the CDR3, is SAVISQKPSRDICQRGTSLTIQCQVDSQVTMMFWYRQQPGQSLTLIATANQGSEATYESGFVIDKFPISRPNLTFSTLTVSNMSPEDSSIYLCSGLLAARKTQYFGPGTRLLVL.

V gene TRBV28 combines with J gene TRBJ2-3, with 7 bases matching TRBD2. The CDR3 runs 14 residues. V lost 5 bases, J lost 1 base, and 3 bases stayed unmatched. CDR1 is MDHEN, CDR2 SYDVKM, per germline. The CDR3 nucleotides are TGTGCCAGCAGTAGGGGAGGGGGCACAGATACGCAGTATTTT. This gives the protein CASSRGGGTDTQYF.

The genes are TRBV6-6 and TRBJ2-5, with D hard to call. Germline lookup yields CDR1 MNHNY and CDR2 SVGAGI (reference sequence). The CDR3 contains 12 residues. Trimming took off 6 bases at V and 3 bases at J, with 8 bases between the two ends. The DNA for the CDR3 is TGTGCCAGCAGCCCAGCGAAAGAGACCCAGTACTTC. Residues: CASSPAKETQYF.

The chain carries TRBV7-2 and TRBJ1-5; D call uncertain. V lost 5 bases to trimming and J lost 1 base, with 3 bases between them. The CDR3 runs to 12 residues. The germline CDR1 and CDR2 sequences are SGHTA and FQGNSA. The CDR3 protein is CASSQSNQPQHF. The DNA for the CDR3 is TGTGCCAGCAGCCAGAGCAATCAGCCCCAGCATTTT.

In DNA, the CDR3 is TGTGCCAGTAGTATTCTCAGGGGGCAGATGATCGCTGAAGCTTTCTTT. This sequence encodes CASSILRGQMIAEAFF. The chain has TRBV19 and TRBJ1-1; TRBD1 aligns across 8 bases. From germline, CDR1 is LNHDA and CDR2 SQIVND (reference sequence). J was trimmed by 6 bases and V by 3 bases; bases with no gene match: 12. CDR3 length: 16 residues.

The chain recombines TRBV29-1 with TRBJ1-2; D unresolved. The CDR3 sequence is 15 residues long. CDR1 is SQVTM and CDR2 is ANQGSEA in the germline V gene. V was pared by 6 bases and J by 4 bases, with 21 bases between. CDR3 coding DNA: TGCAGCGTCTCCAGCGGGTCTACTGGAGGCTATGGCTACACCTTC. Translation gives CSVSSGSTGGYGYTF.

The chain links TRBV19 to TRBJ2-1, with 11 bases identical to TRBD2. There are 15 residues in the CDR3. Germline loops: CDR1 LNHDA, CDR2 SQIVND (reference sequence). The J segment lost 7 bases and the V segment lost 5 bases, leaving 7 bases of the junction unmatched. CDR3 nucleotides: TGTGCCAGTAGTCCATCGGGACTAGCGGCGAATGAGCAGTTCTTC. Translation: CASSPSGLAANEQFF.

The J gene is TRBJ2-1, the V gene TRBV10-3, with 7 bases that match TRBD1. Germline V CDR1 and CDR2: ENHRY, SYGVKD. V was clipped by 4 bases and J by 2 bases; unmatched bases: 8. The CDR3 has 16 amino acids. The DNA of the CDR3 is TGTGCCATCAGTGGGGCTACAGGGGAAACCTACAATGAGCAGTTCTTC. It specifies CAISGATGETYNEQFF.

The chain uses TRBV2 and TRBJ2-3, with D hard to call. V dropped 4 bases and J dropped 5 bases, with 4 bases sitting between them. Germline V gene data show CDR1 as SNHLY and CDR2 as FYNNEI. This CDR3 has 11 residues. The DNA for the CDR3 is TGTGCCAGCAGTGTAATAGATACGCAGTATTTT. Protein sequence: CASSVIDTQYF.

The V gene is TRBV29-1, the J gene TRBJ2-3, with D perhaps matching TRBD2 (5 bases). Trimming took 3 bases from V and 3 from J, leaving 10 bases between them. The CDR3 sequence is 13 residues long. Germline V lookup: CDR1 SQVTM, CDR2 ANQGSEA. As DNA, the CDR3 is TGCAGCGTTGATTATTCGGGGACAGATACGCAGTATTTT. This encodes CSVDYSGTDTQYF.

V usage is TRBV18 and J usage is TRBJ2-2, with D perhaps matching TRBD2 (5 bases). Trimming pared 6 bases from V and 7 bases from J, leaving 6 bases between. Germline V gives CDR1 KGHSH, CDR2 LQKENI. This CDR3 spans 11 amino acids. Here the CDR3 reads CASSEGGELFF. For the CDR3, the DNA is TGTGCCAGCTCCGAGGGCGGGGAGCTGTTTTTT. Based on the CDR3 plus reference TRBV18 and TRBJ2-2, the full variable domain is NAGVMQNPRHLVRRRGQEARLRCSPMKGHSHVYWYRQLPEEGLKFMVYLQKENIIDESGMPKERFSAEFPKEGPSILRIQQVVRGDSAAYFCASSEGGELFFGEGSRLTVL.

The CDR3 here is CASSVTGTGNTEAFF. Written as DNA, the CDR3 is TGTGCCAGCAGTGTGACCGGGACTGGGAACACTGAAGCTTTCTTT. V and J are TRBV6-1 and TRBJ1-1, with D perhaps TRBD1 (5 bases). V lost 4 bases, J lost 1 base, and 13 bases lay in between. CDR1 is MNHNS, CDR2 SASEGT, per germline. CDR3 length: 15 amino acids.

The chain has TRBV9 and TRBJ2-1; TRBD2 matches at 13 bases. Germline trimming cut 4 bases from V and 7 bases from J; bases unmatched to any gene: 11. The CDR3 has 17 residues. The V gene's germline CDR1 is SGDLS and CDR2 YYNGEE. The DNA of the CDR3 is TGTGCCAGCAGCCCACTCTTCGGGACTAGCGGGATGAATGAGCAGTTCTTC. Translating it yields CASSPLFGTSGMNEQFF. Filled out from reference TRBV9 and TRBJ2-1, the complete variable domain reads DSGVTQTPKHLITATGQRVTLRCSPRSGDLSVYWYQQSLDQGLQFLIQYYNGEERAKGNILERFSAQQFPDLHSELNLSSLELGDSALYFCASSPLFGTSGMNEQFFGPGTRLTVL.